This TCR beta chain was recorded in a study of graft-versus-host responses after intestinal transplantation. A remark on this clone: As yet, its antigen is unknown.

Germline-derived CDR1 and CDR2 are MNHEY and SVGAGI. Germline trimming cut 6 bases from V and 3 bases from J; bases unmatched to any gene: 2. The CDR3 has 13 amino acids. TCRdb keeps only in-frame clones here, not all; method: immunoSEQ multiplex PCR. This table has some 120,000 clones, approximately 92% appearing once. This material consisted of unstimulated CD4+ T cells sorted from spleen or lymph node cells, taken before transplant. This chain connects TRBV6-5 to TRBJ1-5, with 7 bases that match TRBD1. The sequence derives from a human donor who was the organ donor for an intestinal transplant. The CDR3 nucleotides are TGTGCCAGCAGAGGGGGCTTCAATCAGCCCCAGCATTTT. Its protein product is CASRGGFNQPQHF.